This T cell receptor beta chain derives from a study of blood T cell repertoires in COVID-19. Study as a whole: The United States, Italy and Spain provided the acute and convalescent COVID-19 samples. The analysed material was cDNA or gDNA that came from T cells, B-cell-depleted T cells, or PBMCs.

Trimming cost V 5 bases and J 6 bases; bases outside gene matches: 9. This CDR3 is built from 15 residues. Germline values: CDR1 MNHEY, CDR2 SVGEGT. This clone was seen just once. Original methodology: Estimation of nucleated cell counts relied on the amplification of reference gene primers. Sequenced by immunoSEQ multiplex PCR; TCRdb stores in-frame clones only, minus some. V, J and clone size were drawn from that table, and D and trimming were deduced from the DNA. The table includes some 190,000 clones, roughly four fifths detected once. The sequence was obtained from a woman aged 45-60 years with acute or convalescent COVID-19. The V call is TRBV6-2 or TRBV6-3, the J call TRBJ2-7; 11 bases are a match to TRBD2. Sequencing was carried out using peripheral blood. CDR3 amino acids: CASSPPGTSGPEQYF. The CDR3 bases are TGTGCCAGCAGTCCCCCCGGGACTAGCGGACCCGAGCAGTACTTC.